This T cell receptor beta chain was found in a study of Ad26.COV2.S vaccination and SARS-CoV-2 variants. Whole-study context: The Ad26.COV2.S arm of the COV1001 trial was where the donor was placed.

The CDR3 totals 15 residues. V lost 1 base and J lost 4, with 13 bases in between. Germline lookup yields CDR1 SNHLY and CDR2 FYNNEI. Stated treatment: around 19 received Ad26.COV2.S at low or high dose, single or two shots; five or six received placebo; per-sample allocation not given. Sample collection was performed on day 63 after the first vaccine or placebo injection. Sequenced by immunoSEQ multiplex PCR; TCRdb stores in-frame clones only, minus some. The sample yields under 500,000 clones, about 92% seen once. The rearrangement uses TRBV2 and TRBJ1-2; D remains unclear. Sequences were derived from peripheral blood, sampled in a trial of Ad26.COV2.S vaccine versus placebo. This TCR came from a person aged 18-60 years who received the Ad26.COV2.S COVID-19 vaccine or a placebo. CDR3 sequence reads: CASSEDSARFYGYTF. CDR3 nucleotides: TGTGCCAGCAGTGAAGACTCCGCTCGGTTCTATGGCTACACCTTC.